The source of this T cell receptor beta chain is a study of identical twins. TCRdb processed the 5' RACE reads anew with MiXCR; each CDR3 protein has one entry. The sample lists 600,000 to 850,000 distinct CDR3 sequences; 15% to 20% were seen once. This clonotype was detected ten times or more. Antigen unknown. Germline and junction disagree at one end, which may indicate a read error. Germline CDR1 WSHSY, CDR2 SAAADI. This CDR3 has 12 amino acids. Study outcomes and limitations: Twin-shared out-of-frame alpha sequences were enriched for low generation probability.

These data were also reused for a study on T cells expressing NK-cell markers. That study adds: Topping the CD3+CD56-NKG2C+ fraction as well were these clonotypes, in a handful of donors. Certain NKG2C+ T cell clones were expanded, and their HCMV specificity remained unclear.

The sequencing input was PBMCs. The chain recombines TRBV10-2 with TRBJ2-7; D possibly matches TRBD1 or TRBD2 (5 bases each). This TCR was recovered from a woman aged 18-30 years in good health. The CDR3 protein is CASSEGPYEQYF. The CDR3 DNA reads TGTGCCAGCAGTGAGGGACCCTACGAGCAGTACTTC.